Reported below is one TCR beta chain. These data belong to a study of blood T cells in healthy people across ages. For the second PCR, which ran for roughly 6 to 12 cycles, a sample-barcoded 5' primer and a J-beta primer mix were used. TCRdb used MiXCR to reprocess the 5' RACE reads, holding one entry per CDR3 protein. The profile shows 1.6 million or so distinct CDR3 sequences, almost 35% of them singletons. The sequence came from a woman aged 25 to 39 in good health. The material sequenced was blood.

Here the CDR3 DNA reads TGTGCCAGCAGCCCCGGACGGATCTCCTACAATGAGCAGTTCTTC. Protein: CASSPGRISYNEQFF. V usage is TRBV9 and J usage is TRBJ2-1, with D hard to call. Trimming shortened V by 4 bases and J by 0 bases, and 11 bases separated the two germline ends. Germline assignment: CDR1 SGDLS and CDR2 YYNGEE. CDR3 length: 15 residues.